These 24 T cell receptor beta chains originate from one sample sequenced in a study of identical twins. TCRdb re-derived calls from the 5' RACE reads in MiXCR, one entry per CDR3 protein. The profile shows around 160,000 distinct CDR3 sequences, 3% to 4.5% of them singletons. Sample: memory T cells sorted from blood. The receptors shown here come from a man aged 18-30 years in good health.

Only a few counts were recorded for this clonotype. The chain couples TRBV30 to TRBJ2-1, with TRBD1 as a possible D gene (5 bases). CDR1 is GTSNPN, CDR2 SVGIG, per germline (reference sequence). V lost 2 bases to trimming and J lost 9 bases, with 11 bases between them. The CDR3 is 12 amino acids. CDR3 sequence (DNA): TGTGCCTGGAGTCAAGGGGCGGTTGAGCAGTTCTTC. Protein: CAWSQGAVEQFF.

Ten or more counts support this clonotype. This chain uses TRBV7-6 with TRBJ2-1; 10 bases are a match to TRBD2. Germline lookup yields CDR1 SGHVS and CDR2 FNYEAQ. J gave up 0 bases and V 4 bases, and 3 bases lay outside the gene matches. This CDR3 is built from 16 residues. CDR3 bases: TGTGCCAGCAGCTCGGTAGCGGGAGGCTCCTACAATGAGCAGTTCTTC. This gives the protein CASSSVAGGSYNEQFF.

The V gene is TRBV28, the J gene TRBJ2-4; TRBD1 agrees at 7 bases. V trimming: 5 bases; J trimming: 7 bases; junction bases outside the gene matches: 8. Per the germline V gene, CDR1 is MDHEN and CDR2 is SYDVKM. The CDR3 is made up of 14 amino acids. CDR3 coding DNA: TGTGCCAGCAGTCCTAGAGGGGGCGCGAACATTCAGTACTTC. Protein product: CASSPRGGANIQYF.

This clonotype was seen ten or more times. V usage is TRBV25-1 and J usage is TRBJ1-1, with D possibly TRBD1 on 5 matching bases. The CDR3 is 13 residues long. V lost 3 bases to trimming and J lost 3 bases, with 8 bases between them. Per the germline V gene, CDR1 is MGHDK and CDR2 is SYGVNS. CDR3 sequence reads: CASSDRADTEAFF. As DNA, the CDR3 is TGTGCCAGCAGTGACAGGGCCGACACTGAAGCTTTCTTT. The entire variable domain, with the rest obtained from reference TRBV25-1 and TRBJ1-1, is as follows: EADIYQTPRYLVIGTGKKITLECSQTMGHDKMYWYQQDPGMELHLIHYSYGVNSTEKGDLSSESTVSRIRTEHFPLTLESARPSHTSQYLCASSDRADTEAFFGQGTRLTVV.

The J gene is TRBJ1-4, the V gene TRBV19, with a tentative D call TRBD1 (5 bases). V lost 6 bases, J lost 1 base, and 6 bases lay in between. Germline V CDR1 and CDR2: LNHDA, SQIVND (reference sequence). There are 13 residues in the CDR3. The CDR3 nucleotides read TGTGCCAGTAGAAGGGGAACTAATGAAAAACTGTTTTTT. As protein: CASRRGTNEKLFF. Supplemented by reference TRBV19 and TRBJ1-4, the full variable domain reads DGGITQSPKYLFRKEGQNVTLSCEQNLNHDAMYWYRQDPGQGLRLIYYSQIVNDFQKGDIAEGYSVSREKKESFPLTVTSAQKNPTAFYLCASRRGTNEKLFFGSGTQLSVL.

This clonotype has at least ten counts. The V gene is TRBV5-1, the J gene TRBJ2-3; the D is unclear. This CDR3 region has 14 residues. The germline CDR1 and CDR2 sequences are SGHRS and YFSETQ. The V end lost 0 bases, the J end lost 4 bases, and 9 bases lay between the germline ends. CDR3 coding DNA: TGCGCCAGCAGCTTGGACTCAGGCCCAGATACGCAGTATTTT. As protein: CASSLDSGPDTQYF.

This clonotype was seen repeatedly, ten times or more. J is TRBJ1-3 and V is TRBV7-2, with a tentative D call TRBD1 (6 bases). V lost 5 bases, J lost 6 bases, and 20 bases lay in between. The germline gives CDR1 SGHTA, CDR2 FQGNSA. This CDR3 comprises 16 residues. This chain's CDR3 is CASSLIRGQPANTIYF. Here the CDR3 DNA reads TGTGCCAGCAGCCTAATCAGGGGTCAGCCGGCAAACACCATATATTTT.

This clonotype was found many times. The chain employs TRBV2 and TRBJ2-6; D unresolved. The CDR3 is 15 amino acids. CDR1 is SNHLY and CDR2 is FYNNEI in the germline V gene. V was trimmed by 4 bases and J by 2 bases, leaving 9 bases between them. This CDR3 reads CASSGLGTGANVLTF. The CDR3 DNA is TGTGCCAGCAGTGGATTAGGGACTGGGGCCAACGTCCTGACTTTC.

The table lists this clonotype with many counts. This rearrangement joins TRBV4-3 to TRBJ1-6, with D unclear. The CDR3 sequence is 19 residues long. Trimming cost V 0 bases and J 0 bases, with 15 bases left between them. Germline V lookup: CDR1 LGHNA, CDR2 YSLEER. The DNA of the CDR3 is TGCGCCAGCAGCCAAGATGCCTCGGGCAGCAGCTCCTATAATTCACCCCTCCACTTT. It codes for CASSQDASGSSSYNSPLHF.

The sample holds a few counts of this clonotype. The chain is built from TRBV7-6 and TRBJ2-7; 8 bases are a match to TRBD1. The J segment lost 4 bases and the V segment lost 0 bases, leaving 5 bases of the junction unmatched. Germline V gives CDR1 SGHVS, CDR2 FNYEAQ. CDR3 length: 15 amino acids. The CDR3 DNA is TGTGCCAGCAGCTTAGCGCAGGGGGCGCGATACGAGCAGTACGTC. Translated, it gives CASSLAQGARYEQYV.

This clonotype showed up many times. The rearrangement joins TRBV11-2 to TRBJ2-7, with a tentative D call TRBD2 (5 bases). The V and J ends lost 5 bases and 9 bases respectively, with 23 bases between them. This CDR3 contains 15 residues. CDR1 is SGHAT and CDR2 is FQNNGV in the germline V gene. The chain's CDR3 is CASSAQGFGNSGQYF. The CDR3 DNA reads as TGTGCCAGCAGCGCTCAAGGCTTCGGGAATAGTGGGCAGTACTTC. Complete variable domain (other parts from reference TRBV11-2 and TRBJ2-7): EAGVAQSPRYKIIEKRQSVAFWCNPISGHATLYWYQQILGQGPKLLIQFQNNGVVDDSQLPKDRFSAERLKGVDSTLKIQPAKLEDSAVYLCASSAQGFGNSGQYFGPGTRLTVT.

Details on this clonotype: A read error may explain this, as a much larger clone is one base away. The CDR3 carries no conserved terminal phenylalanine or tryptophan, so it likely arises from a read error. The V call is TRBV11-3, the J call TRBJ1-1; D is unclear. Germline V gene sequence: CDR1 SGHNT, CDR2 YENEEA. This CDR3 is 11 amino acids long. Trimming left V 2 bases short and J 8 bases short, with 6 bases between. The CDR3 spells CASSLFGEAFS. CDR3 DNA sequence: TGTGCCAGCAGCTTATTTGGCGAAGCTTTCTCT.

This clonotype was found many times. This chain links TRBV7-2 with TRBJ2-3; 10 positions match TRBD2. This CDR3 has 17 amino acids. Germline CDR1 SGHTA, CDR2 FQGNSA. With 1 base clipped from V and 4 bases from J, the junction kept 8 bases outside the gene matches. CDR3 DNA sequence: TGTGCCAGCAGCTTAGTATCCAGCGGGAGGGCCGCAGATACGCAGTATTTT. Encoded protein: CASSLVSSGRAADTQYF.

This clonotype was picked up many times. The chain is built from TRBV5-1 and TRBJ2-2; D tentatively fits TRBD1 or TRBD2 (5 bases each). The CDR3 is 14 amino acids. Trimming removed 0 bases at V and 6 bases at J, with 9 bases between. CDR1 and CDR2 (germline): SGHRS, YFSETQ. This CDR3 reads CASSLDWGSGELFF. In nucleotides, the CDR3 is TGCGCCAGCAGCTTGGACTGGGGGTCCGGGGAGCTGTTTTTT. Drawing the rest from reference TRBV5-1 and TRBJ2-2, the complete variable domain is KAGVTQTPRYLIKTRGQQVTLSCSPISGHRSVSWYQQTPGQGLQFLFEYFSETQRNKGNFPGRFSGRQFSNSRSEMNVSTLELGDSALYLCASSLDWGSGELFFGEGSRLTVL.

This clonotype showed up many times. The chain joins TRBV28 to TRBJ2-2; D possibly uses TRBD1 or TRBD2 (5 bases each). With 3 bases removed from V and 3 bases from J, the gap between germline ends came to 17 bases. The CDR3 covers 17 residues. The germline CDR1 and CDR2 sequences are MDHEN and SYDVKM. The CDR3 sequence: CASSFPGTTSYTGELFF. The CDR3 nucleotides are TGTGCCAGCAGTTTCCCTGGGACGACATCTTACACCGGGGAGCTGTTTTTT.

This chain joins TRBV19 and TRBJ2-2; no clear D gene. This CDR3 comprises 14 residues. The ends were cut back, 2 bases at V and 6 bases at J, with 10 bases in the middle. Germline assignment: CDR1 LNHDA and CDR2 SQIVND (reference sequence). CDR3: CASSISRLSGELFF. As DNA, the CDR3 is TGTGCCAGTAGTATATCCAGACTCTCCGGGGAGCTGTTTTTT.

The table lists this clonotype with a few counts. The chain links TRBV4-2 to TRBJ2-1, with D possibly being TRBD2 (6 bases). This CDR3 region has 16 residues. The V end was cut by 0 bases, the J end by 4 bases, with 13 bases between. Germline V gene data show CDR1 as LGHNA and CDR2 as YNFKEQ. The CDR3 sequence is CASSQEGGTTYNEQFF. The CDR3 DNA sequence: TGTGCCAGCAGCCAAGAAGGAGGGACCACTTACAATGAGCAGTTCTTC.

This clonotype was seen repeatedly, ten times or more. The V call is TRBV6-1, the J call TRBJ2-1, with TRBD1 matching 8 bases. Germline CDR1 and CDR2: MNHNS and SASEGT. The CDR3 is 13 residues long. Trimming removed 2 bases from V and 13 bases from J; junction bases left unmatched: 7. CDR3 sequence: CASSETHDRGQFF. Here the CDR3 DNA reads TGTGCCAGCAGTGAAACTCATGACAGGGGACAGTTCTTC.

This clonotype was detected many times. V gene TRBV6-1 combines with J gene TRBJ1-5, with 10 bases fitting TRBD1. The junction had 11 bases not matched to a gene; V was cut back by 7 bases and J by 5 bases. The germline V gene encodes CDR1 MNHNS and CDR2 SASEGT. The CDR3 is made up of 16 amino acids. The CDR3 sequence is CASTIMLTGGYQPQHF. In nucleotides, the CDR3 is TGTGCCAGCACCATAATGCTGACAGGGGGCTATCAGCCCCAGCATTTT.

This clonotype appeared many times. V gene TRBV12-3 or TRBV12-4 combines with J gene TRBJ2-1; TRBD1 matches 8 bases. The V segment lost 5 bases and the J segment 10 bases; nucleotides outside the gene matches: 10. The CDR3 consists of 14 residues. CDR3 loop: CASSRRQGLSEQFF. The CDR3 nucleotides are TGTGCCAGCAGTCGACGACAGGGGTTGAGCGAGCAGTTCTTC.

Ten or more counts support this clonotype. The chain couples TRBV3-1 to TRBJ2-7; D is tentatively TRBD1 or TRBD2 (5 bases each). Looked up from germline, CDR1 is LGHDT and CDR2 is YNNKEL (reference sequence). There are 13 residues in the CDR3. The CDR3 region has the DNA TGTGCCAGCAGCCAAGCCAAAGTGGGACCACTAGTCGTC. This gives the protein CASSQAKVGPLVV.

In this sample, this clonotype turned up a few times. This sequence joins TRBV6-2 or TRBV6-3 and TRBJ2-1; the D is unclear. The CDR3 has 15 residues. V was clipped by 0 bases and J by 0 bases, with 6 bases between them. Germline loops: CDR1 MNHEY, CDR2 SVGEGT. The CDR3: CASSYSLGSYNEQFF. CDR3 nucleotides: TGTGCCAGCAGTTACTCTTTGGGCTCCTACAATGAGCAGTTCTTC.

In this sample, this clonotype turned up a few times. This chain connects TRBV20-1 to TRBJ2-2, with a possible D match to TRBD2 (5 bases). This CDR3 has 14 residues. Between the trimmed V and J ends, which lost 5 bases and 6 bases, there was a span of 16 bases. From germline, CDR1 is DFQATT and CDR2 SNEGSKA (reference sequence). The CDR3 coding sequence is TGCAGTGCTCGTTCATATTGGGGAGCCGGGGAGCTGTTTTTT. Protein sequence: CSARSYWGAGELFF.

Remarks on this clonotype: A much larger clone sits a single nucleotide away, making a read error possible. The chain links TRBV20-1 to TRBJ2-1; 11 nucleotides align to TRBD2. The germline gives CDR1 DFQATT, CDR2 SNEGSKA (reference sequence). The V segment lost 6 bases and the J segment 11 bases; nucleotides outside the gene matches: 15. The CDR3 is 15 amino acids. DNA for the CDR3: TGCAGTGCCAGACCCCCCGGGACTAGCGGAAATAAGCAGTTCTTC. Translating it yields CSARPPGTSGNKQFF.